Each of the 25 T cell receptor beta chains below was sequenced from the same sample in a study of blood T cells in healthy people across ages. With a J-beta primer mix and a sample-barcoded 5' primer, a second PCR ran about 7 to 12 cycles. TCRdb used MiXCR to reprocess the 5' RACE reads, holding one entry per CDR3 protein. Of 1.5 million to 2 million distinct CDR3 sequences in the sample, approximately 50% were seen once. The sample comprised blood. The receptors here all came from a woman in her thirties or forties in good health.

V gene TRBV6-2 or TRBV6-3 combines with J gene TRBJ2-4; tentatively, D is TRBD1 (6 bases). The J call may be wrong; the DNA end is better matched by TRBJ2-5. This CDR3 has 13 residues. Germline V CDR1 and CDR2: MNHEY, SVGEGT. CDR3 sequence (DNA): TGTGCCAGCAAGAAGGGGCAGGGGAAGACCCAGTACTTC. Its protein is CASKKGQGKTQYF.

This rearrangement joins TRBV7-2 to TRBJ2-5; 7 bases agree with TRBD1. The V gene's germline CDR1 is SGHTA and CDR2 FQGNSA. V lost 2 bases to trimming and J lost 5 bases; unmatched junction nucleotides: 8. This CDR3 region has 15 residues. The CDR3 sequence: CASSLNRGVGETQYF. CDR3 nucleotides: TGTGCCAGCAGCTTAAACAGGGGAGTAGGGGAGACCCAGTACTTC.

This clonotype appeared a few times. V is TRBV2 and J is TRBJ2-3; D gene unclear. Germline V gene lookup returns CDR1 SNHLY and CDR2 FYNNEI. V was cut by 7 bases and J by 3 bases, with 5 bases left in between. This CDR3 spans 11 amino acids. DNA for the CDR3: TGTGCCAGCAAAGCGACAGATACGCAGTATTTT. Translated: CASKATDTQYF.

V and J are TRBV20-1 and TRBJ2-1, with D possibly being TRBD1 (5 bases). Trimming pared 3 bases from V and 7 bases from J, leaving 19 bases between. CDR1 is DFQATT, CDR2 SNEGSKA, per germline (reference sequence). This CDR3 comprises 15 residues. This CDR3 is CSASRGRALANEQFF. CDR3 coding DNA: TGCAGTGCTAGTAGAGGCAGGGCCCTCGCGAATGAGCAGTTCTTC.

The CDR3 DNA reads as TGTGCCAGCAGCCGTAGGGCGGAGAGGGGTACGCAGTATTTT. This codes for CASSRRAERGTQYF. The J gene is TRBJ2-3, the V gene TRBV3-1, with D perhaps matching TRBD1 or TRBD2 (5 bases each). CDR1 is LGHDT and CDR2 is YNNKEL in the germline V gene (reference sequence). This CDR3 region has 14 residues. Between the trimmed V and J ends, which lost 4 bases and 8 bases, there was a span of 16 bases.

This clonotype showed up just a few times. The rearrangement joins TRBV29-1 to TRBJ2-6; D unresolved. Germline lookup yields CDR1 SQVTM and CDR2 ANQGSEA. V lost 0 bases and J lost 0, with 6 bases in between. The CDR3 contains 15 residues. CDR3 sequence (DNA): TGCAGCGTTGAAGAGCTGGGCTCTGGGGCCAACGTCCTGACTTTC. Its protein is CSVEELGSGANVLTF.

Only a few counts were recorded for this clonotype. V and J are TRBV4-1 and TRBJ1-2; weak D call: TRBD1 (6 bases). The germline gives CDR1 MGHRA, CDR2 YSYEKL. Trimming cost V 4 bases and J 5 bases, with 17 bases left between them. The CDR3 has 15 amino acids. CDR3 protein: CASSLLLRTDYGYTF. Written as DNA, the CDR3 is TGCGCCAGCAGCCTGCTCCTCCGGACAGATTATGGCTACACCTTC.

This clonotype was counted a few times. V usage is TRBV7-2 and J usage is TRBJ2-7; D remains ambiguous. The closer fit of TRBJ2-5 to the DNA end suggests the J call may be wrong. Looked up from germline, CDR1 is SGHTA and CDR2 is FQGNSA. This CDR3 contains 13 residues. Here the CDR3 reads CASSFSPDGTQYF. The CDR3 DNA is TGTGCCAGCAGCTTCTCTCCGGATGGGACCCAGTACTTC.

The chain joins TRBV24-1 to TRBJ1-2; tentatively, D is TRBD1 (6 bases). Trimming took off 7 bases at V and 2 bases at J, with 13 bases between the two ends. CDR1 is KGHDR and CDR2 is SFDVKD in the germline V gene. The CDR3 length is 14 residues. The CDR3: CATSGNRENYGYTF. The CDR3 bases are TGTGCCACCAGCGGGAACAGGGAGAACTATGGCTACACCTTC.

The chain carries TRBV7-2 and TRBJ2-5; D is uncertain. Between the trimmed V and J ends, which lost 1 base and 1 base, there was a span of 10 bases. The germline V gene encodes CDR1 SGHTA and CDR2 FQGNSA. The CDR3 consists of 15 residues. The chain's CDR3 is CASSLDSGTQETQYF. The DNA of the CDR3 is TGTGCCAGCAGCTTAGATTCCGGCACCCAAGAGACCCAGTACTTC.

The chain uses TRBV4-3 and TRBJ1-2, with D uncertain. V dropped 2 bases and J dropped 4 bases, with 14 bases sitting between them. The CDR3 spans 15 residues. CDR1 and CDR2 from the germline V gene are LGHNA and YSLEER. CDR3 sequence (DNA): TGCGCCAGCAGCCAATTATCGGCCGGTTCCTATGGCTACACCTTC. Protein sequence: CASSQLSAGSYGYTF.

The gene calls are TRBV6-6 and TRBJ1-6; TRBD1 agrees at 8 bases. Germline CDR1 is MNHNY and CDR2 is SVGAGI (reference sequence). The V gene end was trimmed by 5 bases and the J gene end by 7 bases; junction bases not matched to a gene: 7. The CDR3 consists of 15 residues. This CDR3 reads CASSDTGTGNSPLHF. Here the CDR3 DNA reads TGTGCCAGCAGTGACACCGGGACAGGAAATTCACCCCTCCACTTT.

This chain connects TRBV9 to TRBJ2-4; 9 nucleotides align to TRBD1. The DNA matches TRBJ2-7 better at its end, which makes the J call doubtful. The germline V gene encodes CDR1 SGDLS and CDR2 YYNGEE. The CDR3 is 16 residues long. CDR3 in amino acids: CASSDLEGQGLYEQYF. For the CDR3, the DNA is TGTGCCAGCAGCGACTTAGAGGGACAGGGACTCTACGAGCAGTACTTC.

V gene TRBV6-2 or TRBV6-3 combines with J gene TRBJ1-5; D call uncertain. The CDR3 loop spans 14 amino acids. V was pared by 2 bases and J by 3 bases, with 8 bases between. Germline loops: CDR1 MNHEY, CDR2 SVGEGT. CDR3 sequence reads: CASSYEQINQPQHF. The CDR3 DNA reads TGTGCCAGCAGTTACGAACAGATCAATCAGCCCCAGCATTTT.

V usage is TRBV4-3 and J usage is TRBJ2-1; no clear D gene. The CDR3 sequence is 13 residues long. Germline V lookup: CDR1 LGHNA, CDR2 YSLEER. V gave up 2 bases and J gave up 6 bases, with 8 bases separating them. The CDR3 reads CASSQLDGNEQFF. CDR3 DNA sequence: TGCGCCAGCAGCCAACTGGACGGCAATGAGCAGTTCTTC.

This sequence joins TRBV7-2 and TRBJ2-3, with TRBD2 matching over 8 bases. V trimming: 5 bases; J trimming: 6 bases; junction bases outside the gene matches: 10. The CDR3 length is 15 residues. Looked up from germline, CDR1 is SGHTA and CDR2 is FQGNSA. The CDR3 sequence: CASSNRGGGLDTQYF. CDR3 in DNA: TGTGCCAGCAGCAACCGGGGGGGCGGTCTCGATACGCAGTATTTT.

This chain links TRBV29-1 with TRBJ2-2, with D hard to call. The germline gives CDR1 SQVTM, CDR2 ANQGSEA. Trimming shortened V by 3 bases and J by 3 bases, and 5 bases separated the two germline ends. This CDR3 has 12 residues. The CDR3, as DNA: TGCAGCGTTGAGGCAGACACCGGGGAGCTGTTTTTT. This sequence encodes CSVEADTGELFF.

The V call is TRBV28, the J call TRBJ2-1; TRBD2 agrees at 7 bases. The germline V gene has CDR1 MDHEN and CDR2 SYDVKM. This CDR3 is built from 16 residues. V shed 3 bases and J 4 bases; nucleotides not matched to a gene: 9. In DNA form, the CDR3 reads TGTGCCAGCAGTTTGTCCCGCGGGGGAATTTACAATGAGCAGTTCTTC. Its translation: CASSLSRGGIYNEQFF. Drawing the rest from reference TRBV28 and TRBJ2-1, the complete variable domain is DVKVTQSSRYLVKRTGEKVFLECVQDMDHENMFWYRQDPGLGLRLIYFSYDVKMKEKGDIPEGYSVSREKKERFSLILESASTNQTSMYLCASSLSRGGIYNEQFFGPGTRLTVL.

V is TRBV29-1 and J is TRBJ2-3; 9 bases align to TRBD2. The CDR3 has 15 residues. Trimming took 4 bases from V and 1 from J; bases not matched to a gene: 6. Germline-derived CDR1 and CDR2 are SQVTM and ANQGSEA. The CDR3 here is CSVGSLAGGTDTQYF. CDR3 bases: TGCAGCGTTGGCTCATTAGCGGGGGGCACAGATACGCAGTATTTT.

The chain combines TRBV6-6 with TRBJ1-2, with 10 bases fitting TRBD1. Per the germline V gene, CDR1 is MNHNY and CDR2 is SVGAGI (reference sequence). This CDR3 comprises 15 residues. The V and J ends lost 6 bases and 2 bases, in that order; junction bases with no gene match: 6. The CDR3 DNA is TGTGCCAGCAGGAAGGGGACAGGGGAGAACTATGGCTACACCTTC. Translated, it gives CASRKGTGENYGYTF.

The chain couples TRBV18 to TRBJ2-6; D ambiguous. Trimming took 3 bases from V and 0 from J, leaving 12 bases between them. The CDR3 extends over 17 amino acids. Looked up from germline, CDR1 is KGHSH and CDR2 is LQKENI. The DNA of the CDR3 is TGTGCCAGCTCACCGACGCCAGGAAACTCTGGGGCCAACGTCCTGACTTTC. Its translation: CASSPTPGNSGANVLTF.

This rearrangement joins TRBV6-2 or TRBV6-3 to TRBJ2-3, with 8 bases that match TRBD2. The CDR3 sequence is 18 residues long. The J segment lost 5 bases and the V segment lost 5 bases, leaving 18 bases of the junction unmatched. The germline V gene has CDR1 MNHEY and CDR2 SVGEGT. The CDR3, as DNA: TGTGCCAGCAGTCGAACCGGGACTAGAACCCATTTCGGAGATACGCAGTATTTT. Residues: CASSRTGTRTHFGDTQYF.

This clonotype was counted a few times. The chain is built from TRBV14 and TRBJ1-2; D not resolved. V was clipped by 1 base and J by 0 bases, with 9 bases between them. Germline CDR1 is SGHDN and CDR2 is FVKESK. This CDR3 region has 15 residues. CDR3: CASSQAAASNYGYTF. As DNA, the CDR3 is TGTGCCAGCAGCCAAGCCGCGGCCTCTAACTATGGCTACACCTTC.

DNA for the CDR3: TGTGCCAGCAGTTTTACAGGGGCGGGATACGATGAGCAGTTCTTC. Translation: CASSFTGAGYDEQFF. The chain couples TRBV7-9 to TRBJ2-1; the D gene is possibly TRBD1 (7 bases). Looked up from germline, CDR1 is SEHNR and CDR2 is FQNEAQ (reference sequence). V lost 6 bases and J lost 8, with 20 bases in between. The CDR3 has 15 residues.

This clonotype has only a few counts. V is TRBV11-2 and J is TRBJ1-5; the D is unclear. The ends were cut back, 5 bases at V and 6 bases at J, with 11 bases in the middle. In germline, CDR1 is SGHAT, CDR2 FQNNGV. This CDR3 is 13 amino acids long. CDR3 nucleotides: TGTGCCAGCAGCCCTAGCGGAGGTCAGCCCCAGCATTTT. Protein product: CASSPSGGQPQHF.